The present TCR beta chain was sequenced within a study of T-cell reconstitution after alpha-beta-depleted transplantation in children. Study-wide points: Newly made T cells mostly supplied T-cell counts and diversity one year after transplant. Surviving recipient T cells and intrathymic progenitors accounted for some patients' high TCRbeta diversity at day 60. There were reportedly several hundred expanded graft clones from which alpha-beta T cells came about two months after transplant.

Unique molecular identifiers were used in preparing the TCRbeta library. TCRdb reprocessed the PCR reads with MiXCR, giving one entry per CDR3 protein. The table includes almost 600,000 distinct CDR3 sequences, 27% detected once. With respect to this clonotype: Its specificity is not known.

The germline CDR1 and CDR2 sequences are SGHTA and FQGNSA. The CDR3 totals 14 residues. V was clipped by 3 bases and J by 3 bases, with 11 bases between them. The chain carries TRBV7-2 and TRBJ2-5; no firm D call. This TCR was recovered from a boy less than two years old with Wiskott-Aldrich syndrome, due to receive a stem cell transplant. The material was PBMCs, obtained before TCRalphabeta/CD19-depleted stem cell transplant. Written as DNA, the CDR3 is TGTGCCAGCAGCTTGTCCCGTCTAAAAGAGACCCAGTACTTC. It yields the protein CASSLSRLKETQYF.